What follows are 22 T cell receptor beta chains derived from one specimen sequenced in a study of T cell responses to AZD1222 COVID-19 vaccine. The table came from immunoSEQ multiplex PCR; TCRdb's copy has only in-frame clones and leaves some out. The table records roughly 130,000 clones, 75% to 95% of them present only once. This material consisted of peripheral blood, taken 28 days after the second dose of the MenACWY control vaccine. The origin of the receptors is an adult who received the MenACWY meningococcal vaccine as a control.

This sequence joins TRBV7-9 and TRBJ2-5, with a possible D match to TRBD1 (5 bases). The CDR3 has 15 residues. Trimming shortened V by 1 base and J by 5 bases, and 14 bases separated the two germline ends. The germline gives CDR1 SEHNR, CDR2 FQNEAQ (reference sequence). CDR3 nucleotide sequence: TGTGCCAGCAGCTTAGTCGGCAGGCAGGGCGAGACCCAGTACTTC. Protein product: CASSLVGRQGETQYF.

This sequence joins TRBV19 and TRBJ1-4; 7 bases agree with TRBD1. The junction had 8 bases not matched to a gene; V was cut back by 5 bases and J by 5 bases. Per the germline V gene, CDR1 is LNHDA and CDR2 is SQIVND (reference sequence). The CDR3 extends over 15 amino acids. CDR3 nucleotide sequence: TGTGCCAGTAGTGGTAGGACAGGCGAAAATGAAAAACTGTTTTTT. Protein sequence: CASSGRTGENEKLFF. The full variable domain, rest sourced from reference TRBV19 and TRBJ1-4, is DGGITQSPKYLFRKEGQNVTLSCEQNLNHDAMYWYRQDPGQGLRLIYYSQIVNDFQKGDIAEGYSVSREKKESFPLTVTSAQKNPTAFYLCASSGRTGENEKLFFGSGTQLSVL.

For this clone: One end of the junction fails to match germline, which may point to a read error. The rearrangement links TRBV30 to TRBJ1-6; D call uncertain. The length of the CDR3 is 14 residues. Looked up from germline, CDR1 is GTSNPN and CDR2 is SVGIG (reference sequence). CDR3 in amino acids: CAWSAPGYNSPLHF. Written as DNA, the CDR3 is TGTGCCTGGTCGGCGCCGGGGTATAACTCACCCCTCCACTTT.

This clone was seen once. The rearrangement joins TRBV12-3 or TRBV12-4 to TRBJ2-7, with no clear D. The CDR3 is 13 amino acids. V dropped 5 bases and J dropped 3 bases, with 11 bases sitting between them. CDR3 DNA sequence: TGTGCCAGCAGTATAGTAACTGGCTACGAGCAGTACTTC. Protein: CASSIVTGYEQYF.

The chain is built from TRBV7-9 and TRBJ1-1; D gene uncertain. V lost 2 bases and J 7 bases, leaving 11 bases between the germline ends. The CDR3 length is 13 residues. Germline V lookup: CDR1 SEHNR, CDR2 FQNEAQ (reference sequence). CDR3 loop: CASSLSLGLEAFF. The CDR3 DNA follows: TGTGCCAGCAGCTTATCCCTAGGCCTTGAAGCTTTCTTT.

The chain uses TRBV19 and TRBJ2-3; no clear D. This CDR3 contains 13 residues. Germline lookup yields CDR1 LNHDA and CDR2 SQIVND (reference sequence). Trimming took 5 bases from V and 7 from J, leaving 13 bases between them. The CDR3 bases are TGTGCCAGTAGTGCGCAGAGGTCTAATACGCAGTATTTT. Translating it yields CASSAQRSNTQYF.

The chain has TRBV27 and TRBJ1-2, with 7 bases aligning to TRBD1. V was pared by 4 bases and J by 6 bases, with 2 bases of the junction left unmatched. The CDR3 spans 12 residues. CDR1 is MNHEY and CDR2 is SMNVEV in the germline V gene (reference sequence). CDR3 coding DNA: TGTGCCAGCAGTTCAGGGGGACATGGCTACACCTTC. It codes for CASSSGGHGYTF.

The CDR3 loop is CASSEARTRAQPQHF. As DNA, the CDR3 is TGTGCCAGCAGTGAAGCCCGGACACGTGCGCAGCCCCAGCATTTT. The chain joins TRBV6-1 to TRBJ1-5, with D possibly matching TRBD1 (5 bases). The germline CDR1 and CDR2 sequences are MNHNS and SASEGT. Trimming pared 0 bases from V and 7 bases from J, leaving 13 bases between. The CDR3 covers 15 residues.

The chain joins TRBV28 to TRBJ1-2; 8 bases map to TRBD1. From germline, CDR1 is MDHEN and CDR2 SYDVKM. The CDR3 consists of 12 residues. V was clipped by 8 bases and J by 3 bases; unmatched bases: 2. The CDR3 region has the DNA TGTGCCAGCCGACAGGGGCACTATGGCTACACCTTC. This encodes CASRQGHYGYTF.

The table lists this clone with a count of one. J is TRBJ2-1 and V is TRBV11-2; 7 nucleotides match TRBD1. This CDR3 spans 15 amino acids. The germline V gene has CDR1 SGHAT and CDR2 FQNNGV. J was trimmed by 3 bases and V by 7 bases; bases with no gene match: 9. The CDR3 here is CASTEPGQHYNEQFF. Here the CDR3 DNA reads TGTGCCAGCACGGAGCCGGGACAGCACTACAATGAGCAGTTCTTC. Filled out from reference TRBV11-2 and TRBJ2-1, the complete variable domain reads EAGVAQSPRYKIIEKRQSVAFWCNPISGHATLYWYQQILGQGPKLLIQFQNNGVVDDSQLPKDRFSAERLKGVDSTLKIQPAKLEDSAVYLCASTEPGQHYNEQFFGPGTRLTVL.

V usage is TRBV5-1 and J usage is TRBJ2-5, with TRBD1 matching over 7 bases. The V segment lost 2 bases and the J segment 3 bases; nucleotides outside the gene matches: 4. The CDR3 extends over 14 amino acids. Germline V lookup: CDR1 SGHRS, CDR2 YFSETQ. The DNA for the CDR3 is TGCGCCAGCAGCTTCCGGGACAGCAAAGAGACCCAGTACTTC. As protein: CASSFRDSKETQYF.

The chain recombines TRBV19 with TRBJ1-2, with a possible D match to TRBD1 (5 bases). Germline V gene sequence: CDR1 LNHDA, CDR2 SQIVND (reference sequence). The CDR3 is 12 amino acids. Trimming left V 11 bases short and J 1 base short, with 11 bases between. The CDR3 sequence: CARVGGNYGYTF. CDR3 sequence (DNA): TGTGCCCGAGTCGGGGGTAACTATGGCTACACCTTC. Looking up the rest from reference TRBV19 and TRBJ1-2 gives the full variable domain: DGGITQSPKYLFRKEGQNVTLSCEQNLNHDAMYWYRQDPGQGLRLIYYSQIVNDFQKGDIAEGYSVSREKKESFPLTVTSAQKNPTAFYLCARVGGNYGYTFGSGTRLTVV.

The gene calls are TRBV6-5 and TRBJ1-6; D unclear. CDR3 length equals 13 residues. V was trimmed by 0 bases and J by 11 bases, leaving 8 bases between them. Per germline, CDR1 MNHEY and CDR2 SVGAGI. The CDR3 sequence: CASSYSKSAPLHF. The CDR3, as DNA: TGTGCCAGCAGTTACTCGAAGAGCGCACCCCTCCACTTT.

The chain is built from TRBV9 and TRBJ1-3, with D possibly being TRBD1 (5 bases). Germline CDR1 and CDR2: SGDLS and YYNGEE. This CDR3 has 18 amino acids. V was shortened by 0 bases and J by 2 bases, with 18 bases between the two germline ends. The CDR3 sequence: CASSVGGEGGFTGNTIYF. The CDR3 DNA reads TGTGCCAGCAGCGTAGGAGGGGAGGGCGGATTCACTGGAAACACCATATATTTT.

The chain combines TRBV29-1 with TRBJ2-1; 8 positions match TRBD2. With 6 bases clipped from V and 7 bases from J, the junction kept 17 bases outside the gene matches. Germline loops: CDR1 SQVTM, CDR2 ANQGSEA. The CDR3 loop spans 16 amino acids. As DNA, the CDR3 is TGCAGCGTGCGAGACACGAGGAGCGGGAGAGGGAATGAGCAGTTCTTC. Its translation is CSVRDTRSGRGNEQFF.

This chain connects TRBV19 to TRBJ2-1, with 9 bases identical to TRBD2. V lost 5 bases to trimming and J lost 4 bases; unmatched junction nucleotides: 6. Germline V gene data show CDR1 as LNHDA and CDR2 as SQIVND (reference sequence). CDR3 length equals 15 residues. The CDR3 nucleotides read TGTGCCAGTAGTCCTAGACTAGCGGAGTACAATGAGCAGTTCTTC. Encoded protein: CASSPRLAEYNEQFF.

This chain uses TRBV23-1 with TRBJ2-7, with 8 bases aligning to TRBD1. TRBV23-1 is an ORF; its function is uncertain. Trimming at V came to 0 bases and at J to 4 bases, leaving 5 bases not matched to a gene. CDR3 length equals 15 residues. The CDR3, as DNA: TGCGCCAGCAGTCAATCGACAGGGGAGGCTTACGAGCAGTACTTC. Translating gives CASSQSTGEAYEQYF.

This chain connects TRBV7-2 to TRBJ1-2, with TRBD1 matching over 10 bases. Germline CDR1 is SGHTA and CDR2 is FQGNSA. J lost 7 bases, V lost 0 bases, and 5 bases had no gene match. The CDR3 loop spans 15 amino acids. The CDR3 sequence is CASSLAMRDRGGYTF. DNA of the CDR3: TGTGCCAGCAGCTTAGCGATGCGGGACAGGGGTGGCTACACCTTC. The full variable domain, completed using reference TRBV7-2 and TRBJ1-2, is GAGVSQSPSNKVTEKGKDVELRCDPISGHTALYWYRQSLGQGLEFLIYFQGNSAPDKSGLPSDRFSAERTGGSVSTLTIQRTQQEDSAVYLCASSLAMRDRGGYTFGSGTRLTVV.

The count of this clone is one. The CDR3 nucleotides are TGTGCCAGCAGTACGGGGGGCAGGAATTCACCCCTCCACTTT. Protein product: CASSTGGRNSPLHF. The genes are TRBV27 and TRBJ1-6, with a weak D call TRBD1 (6 bases). Germline V gene data show CDR1 as MNHEY and CDR2 as SMNVEV (reference sequence). Trimming took off 5 bases at V and 7 bases at J, with 12 bases between the two ends. The CDR3 runs 14 residues.

The chain has TRBV28 and TRBJ1-6; 9 bases are shared with TRBD1. The V segment lost 5 bases and the J segment 2 bases; nucleotides outside the gene matches: 4. Germline V gene sequence: CDR1 MDHEN, CDR2 SYDVKM. The CDR3 is 16 amino acids. CDR3 sequence reads: CASSAGQGAYNSPLHF. In nucleotides, the CDR3 is TGTGCCAGCAGTGCGGGACAGGGTGCCTATAATTCACCCCTCCACTTT.

The J gene is TRBJ2-2, the V gene TRBV19; D may be TRBD1 (6 bases). The CDR3 loop spans 16 amino acids. V was clipped by 3 bases and J by 1 base, with 12 bases between them. The germline CDR1 and CDR2 sequences are LNHDA and SQIVND (reference sequence). In DNA form, the CDR3 reads TGTGCCAGTAGTATCCCCTACAGGGTGAACACCGGGGAGCTGTTTTTT. The encoded protein is CASSIPYRVNTGELFF.

There are a few counts of this clone. The chain recombines TRBV11-2 with TRBJ2-7; TRBD2 agrees at 10 bases. Losses at the gene ends were 2 bases for V and 5 bases for J; bases not matched to a gene: 6. The CDR3 contains 15 residues. From germline, CDR1 is SGHAT and CDR2 FQNNGV. The CDR3 nucleotides are TGTGCCAGCAGCTTAACGCTAGCGGGAGCTGACGAGCAGTACTTC. Protein: CASSLTLAGADEQYF.